This T cell receptor beta chain was obtained from a study of blood T cell repertoires in COVID-19. The CDR3 is 15 amino acids. V was pared by 0 bases and J by 0 bases, with 10 bases between. Germline assignment: CDR1 SGHRS and CDR2 YFSETQ. Original processing notes: Reference gene primer amplification gave nucleated cell count estimates. Clones were read by immunoSEQ multiplex PCR, and TCRdb kept only the in-frame ones, dropping some. That table gives V, J and clone size, and the DNA gave D and trimming. The profile shows some 380,000 clones, about 90% of them singletons. The study counted Cohort 3 donors as recovered given two negative PCRs, clearance, or symptom resolution.

The chain uses TRBV5-1 and TRBJ2-7; D unresolved. The sequence came from a man under 40 who had recovered from COVID-19. Specimen: PBMCs or T cells enriched from blood (not recorded which). CDR3 DNA sequence: TGCGCCAGCAGCTTGGCCCCAGGTCCCTCCTACGAGCAGTACTTC. Its translation is CASSLAPGPSYEQYF.